A single sample gave rise to the 19 T cell receptor beta chains below, sequenced in a study of blood T cell repertoires in COVID-19. Produced via immunoSEQ multiplex PCR; TCRdb's table is partial and in-frame only. The sample lists roughly 110,000 clones; about 89% were seen once. The sample was peripheral blood. These receptors were collected from a human donor with acute or convalescent COVID-19. The donor label of this sample is uncertain.

This sequence joins TRBV28 and TRBJ2-3; no firm D call. The germline V gene has CDR1 MDHEN and CDR2 SYDVKM. V dropped 2 bases and J dropped 6 bases, with 9 bases sitting between them. The CDR3 loop spans 13 amino acids. The CDR3 bases are TGTGCCAGCAGTTTAAGCCGGTCTGATACGCAGTATTTT. Residues: CASSLSRSDTQYF.

This clone was seen ten or more times. The chain recombines TRBV7-6 with TRBJ1-3; TRBD1 is a possible D gene (6 bases). The CDR3 is made up of 15 amino acids. Germline values: CDR1 SGHVS, CDR2 FNYEAQ. The germline V and J ends were trimmed by 3 bases and 4 bases, with 13 bases remaining between them. In DNA form, the CDR3 reads TGTGCCAGCAGCTTGACTCAGGGGTTCGGAAACACCATATATTTT. Its translation: CASSLTQGFGNTIYF.

This clone was detected only a few times. The genes are TRBV7-9 and TRBJ2-7; possible D gene TRBD2, 5 bases. CDR3 length: 13 amino acids. V gave up 3 bases and J gave up 2 bases, with 8 bases separating them. Germline V lookup: CDR1 SEHNR, CDR2 FQNEAQ (reference sequence). The chain's CDR3 is CASSFSAAYEQYF. CDR3 DNA: TGTGCCAGCAGCTTTTCAGCGGCCTACGAGCAGTACTTC.

The V and J genes are TRBV7-9 and TRBJ1-4, with TRBD1 matching over 7 bases. With V trimmed by 5 bases and J by 2 bases, 14 bases remained unmatched. This CDR3 comprises 18 residues. CDR1 SEHNR and CDR2 FQNEAQ come from the germline V gene (reference sequence). CDR3 coding DNA: TGTGCCAGCAGCACCGGTCTAGGTACAGGGGCTACTAATGAAAAACTGTTTTTT. It yields the protein CASSTGLGTGATNEKLFF.

V gene TRBV7-8 combines with J gene TRBJ2-1, with 11 positions matching TRBD2. Looked up from germline, CDR1 is SGHVS and CDR2 is FQNEAQ. This CDR3 contains 19 residues. The V segment lost 0 bases and the J segment 0 bases; nucleotides outside the gene matches: 7. As DNA, the CDR3 is TGTGCCAGCAGCTTAGCGAGACTAGCGGGGCGGGGCTCCTACAATGAGCAGTTCTTC. Its translation: CASSLARLAGRGSYNEQFF.

The J gene is TRBJ1-1, the V gene TRBV7-2; unclear D gene. Germline CDR1 and CDR2: SGHTA and FQGNSA. This CDR3 has 13 residues. Trimming cost V 5 bases and J 1 base, with 8 bases left between them. Here the CDR3 DNA reads TGTGCCAGCAGCCTTCTCCGGAACACTGAAGCTTTCTTT. It translates to CASSLLRNTEAFF.

This rearrangement joins TRBV10-1 to TRBJ2-1; tentative D call: TRBD2 (5 bases). The CDR3 is made up of 13 amino acids. Germline loops: CDR1 WNHNN, CDR2 SYGVQD (reference sequence). Deletions cut 8 bases from V and 6 bases from J, with 14 bases between. CDR3 DNA: TGCGCCAGCCGGAGGCCGGCGGGCAATGAGCAGTTCTTC. Translated, it gives CASRRPAGNEQFF.

This clone came up once. V gene TRBV6-2 or TRBV6-3 combines with J gene TRBJ2-3; 10 bases fit TRBD2. The CDR3 loop spans 17 amino acids. V trimming: 5 bases; J trimming: 2 bases; junction bases outside the gene matches: 10. Germline CDR1 MNHEY, CDR2 SVGEGT. CDR3 sequence (DNA): TGTGCCAGCAGTGATATAGCGGGGGGACCGAACACAGATACGCAGTATTTT. It specifies CASSDIAGGPNTDTQYF.

The chain uses TRBV11-3 and TRBJ2-1; 13 bases are a match to TRBD2. The CDR3 is made up of 15 amino acids. V lost 1 base to trimming and J lost 6 bases; unmatched junction nucleotides: 0. CDR1 and CDR2 (germline): SGHNT, YENEEA. The CDR3 spells CASSLGTSGSNEQFF. The CDR3 DNA reads TGTGCCAGCAGCTTAGGGACTAGCGGGAGCAATGAGCAGTTCTTC.

The rearrangement uses TRBV2 and TRBJ2-1, with unresolved D. With 4 bases removed from V and 8 bases from J, the gap between germline ends came to 12 bases. The CDR3 length is 13 residues. Germline lookup yields CDR1 SNHLY and CDR2 FYNNEI. The CDR3 coding sequence is TGTGCCAGCAGTGTTAACTACGTGGATGAGCAGTTCTTC. Protein product: CASSVNYVDEQFF.

Comment on this clone: The junction differs from germline at one of its ends, possibly a read error. V and J are TRBV4-1 and TRBJ1-1, with a possible D match to TRBD1 (6 bases). The CDR3 is made up of 15 amino acids. The germline V gene encodes CDR1 MGHRA and CDR2 YSYEKL. The CDR3 DNA is TGCGCCAGTAGCCACCTGAGGGGGAGGAACACTGAAGCTTTCTTT. The encoded protein is CASSHLRGRNTEAFF.

The V gene is TRBV7-9, the J gene TRBJ1-1; 11 bases fit TRBD1. Per the germline V gene, CDR1 is SEHNR and CDR2 is FQNEAQ (reference sequence). The junction had 12 bases not matched to a gene; V was cut back by 2 bases and J by 1 base. This CDR3 contains 19 residues. CDR3 nucleotides: TGTGCCAGCAGCTTATGGGGGACAGGGGGAAGCTTGGGGAACACTGAAGCTTTCTTT. Encoded protein: CASSLWGTGGSLGNTEAFF.

The chain employs TRBV7-2 and TRBJ1-6; perhaps TRBD1 as D (6 bases). CDR1 and CDR2 (germline): SGHTA, FQGNSA. Deletions cut 0 bases from V and 4 bases from J, with 10 bases between. This CDR3 has 16 amino acids. The CDR3 sequence: CASSLAGATYNSPLHF. The CDR3 DNA reads TGTGCCAGCAGCTTAGCGGGGGCAACGTATAATTCACCCCTCCACTTT.

The chain has TRBV27 and TRBJ1-1; a weak D match, TRBD1 (6 bases). The V gene lost 7 bases and the J gene lost 1 base, with 22 bases spanning the gap. CDR1 and CDR2 (germline): MNHEY, SMNVEV (reference sequence). The CDR3 spans 17 residues. The CDR3 region has the DNA TGTGCCAGCAATCAAACCAGGGGTCGGGAGGAGAACACTGAAGCTTTCTTT. Translating it yields CASNQTRGREENTEAFF.

Only a few counts were recorded for this clone. The chain combines TRBV5-1 with TRBJ1-2; no clear D. This CDR3 has 15 amino acids. The germline V and J ends were trimmed by 4 bases and 4 bases, with 17 bases remaining between them. Germline CDR1 SGHRS, CDR2 YFSETQ. CDR3 sequence reads: CASSPAPGVGYGYTF. The CDR3 coding sequence is TGCGCCAGCAGCCCAGCACCGGGTGTGGGCTATGGCTACACCTTC.

The CDR3 reads CASSSPVGANVLTF. DNA of the CDR3: TGTGCCAGCAGTTCCCCGGTTGGGGCCAACGTCCTGACTTTC. The V gene is TRBV6-6, the J gene TRBJ2-6; D is undetermined. Looked up from germline, CDR1 is MNHNY and CDR2 is SVGAGI (reference sequence). Trimming pared 4 bases from V and 3 bases from J, leaving 7 bases between. The length of the CDR3 is 14 residues.

This clone came up a few times. V is TRBV25-1 and J is TRBJ2-7; maybe TRBD2 (6 bases). Germline values: CDR1 MGHDK, CDR2 SYGVNS. V gave up 4 bases and J gave up 2 bases, with 21 bases separating them. The CDR3 contains 17 residues. The CDR3: CASSAPRTGTHTYEQYF. CDR3 nucleotide sequence: TGTGCCAGCAGTGCCCCACGAACGGGGACTCATACCTACGAGCAGTACTTC.

V gene TRBV6-5 combines with J gene TRBJ2-3; perhaps TRBD1 as D (5 bases). The CDR3 is 13 residues long. V lost 6 bases and J lost 7, with 14 bases in between. Germline assignment: CDR1 MNHEY and CDR2 SVGAGI. The CDR3 sequence: CASRIQGSNTQYF. The CDR3 DNA reads as TGTGCCAGCAGAATTCAGGGTTCTAATACGCAGTATTTT.

The CDR3 here is CASSSTGTRSDEQYF. The CDR3 DNA follows: TGCGCCAGCAGCTCGACCGGGACACGGAGCGACGAGCAGTACTTC. This chain connects TRBV5-1 to TRBJ2-7; possibly TRBD1 for D (6 bases). The V gene's germline CDR1 is SGHRS and CDR2 YFSETQ. This CDR3 has 15 residues. V was clipped by 3 bases and J by 5 bases, with 18 bases between them. Based on the CDR3 plus reference TRBV5-1 and TRBJ2-7, the full variable domain is KAGVTQTPRYLIKTRGQQVTLSCSPISGHRSVSWYQQTPGQGLQFLFEYFSETQRNKGNFPGRFSGRQFSNSRSEMNVSTLELGDSALYLCASSSTGTRSDEQYFGPGTRLTVT.